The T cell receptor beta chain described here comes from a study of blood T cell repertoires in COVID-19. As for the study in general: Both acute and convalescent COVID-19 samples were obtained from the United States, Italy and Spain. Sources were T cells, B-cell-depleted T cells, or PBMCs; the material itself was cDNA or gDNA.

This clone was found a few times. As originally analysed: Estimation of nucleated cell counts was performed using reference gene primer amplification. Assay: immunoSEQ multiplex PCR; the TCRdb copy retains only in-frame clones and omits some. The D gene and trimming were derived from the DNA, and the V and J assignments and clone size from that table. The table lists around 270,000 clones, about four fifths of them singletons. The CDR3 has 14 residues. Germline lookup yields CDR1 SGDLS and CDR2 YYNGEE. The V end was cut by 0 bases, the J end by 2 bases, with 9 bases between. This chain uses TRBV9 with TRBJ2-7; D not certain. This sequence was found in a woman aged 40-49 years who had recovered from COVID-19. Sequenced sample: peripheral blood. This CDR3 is CASSVESPPYEQYF. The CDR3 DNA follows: TGTGCCAGCAGCGTAGAGAGTCCGCCCTACGAGCAGTACTTC. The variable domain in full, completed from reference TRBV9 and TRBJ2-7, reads DSGVTQTPKHLITATGQRVTLRCSPRSGDLSVYWYQQSLDQGLQFLIQYYNGEERAKGNILERFSAQQFPDLHSELNLSSLELGDSALYFCASSVESPPYEQYFGPGTRLTVT.